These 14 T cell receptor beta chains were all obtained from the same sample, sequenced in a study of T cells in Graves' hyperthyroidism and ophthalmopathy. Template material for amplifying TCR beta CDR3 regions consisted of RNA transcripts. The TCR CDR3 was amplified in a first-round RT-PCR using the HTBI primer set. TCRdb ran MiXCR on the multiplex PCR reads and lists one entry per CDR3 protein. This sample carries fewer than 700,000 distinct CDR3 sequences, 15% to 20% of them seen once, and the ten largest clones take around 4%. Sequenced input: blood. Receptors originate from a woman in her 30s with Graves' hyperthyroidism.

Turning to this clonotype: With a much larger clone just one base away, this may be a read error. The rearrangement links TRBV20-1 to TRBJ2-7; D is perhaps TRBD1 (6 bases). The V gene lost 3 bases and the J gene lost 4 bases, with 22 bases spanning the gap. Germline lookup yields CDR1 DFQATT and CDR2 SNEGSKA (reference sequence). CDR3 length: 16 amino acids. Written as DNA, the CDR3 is TGCAGTGCTAGGCCCCCGGTGGCAGGGGTGTTTTACGAGCAGTACTTC. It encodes CSARPPVAGVFYEQYF.

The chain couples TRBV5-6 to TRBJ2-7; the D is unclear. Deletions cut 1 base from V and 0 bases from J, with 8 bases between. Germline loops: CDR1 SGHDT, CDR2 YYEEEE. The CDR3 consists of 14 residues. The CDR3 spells CASSLSFSSYEQYF. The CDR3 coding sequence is TGTGCCAGCAGCTTGTCGTTCAGCTCCTACGAGCAGTACTTC. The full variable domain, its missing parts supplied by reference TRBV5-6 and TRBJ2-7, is DAGVTQSPTHLIKTRGQQVTLRCSPKSGHDTVSWYQQALGQGPQFIFQYYEEEERQRGNFPDRFSGHQFPNYSSELNVNALLLGDSALYLCASSLSFSSYEQYFGPGTRLTVT.

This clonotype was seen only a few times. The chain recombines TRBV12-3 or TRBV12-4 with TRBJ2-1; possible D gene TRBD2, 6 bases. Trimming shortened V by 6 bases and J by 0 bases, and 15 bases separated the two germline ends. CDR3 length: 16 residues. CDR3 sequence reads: CASRGTYDSSYNEQFF. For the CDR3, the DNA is TGTGCCAGCAGGGGGACTTATGATTCCTCCTACAATGAGCAGTTCTTC.

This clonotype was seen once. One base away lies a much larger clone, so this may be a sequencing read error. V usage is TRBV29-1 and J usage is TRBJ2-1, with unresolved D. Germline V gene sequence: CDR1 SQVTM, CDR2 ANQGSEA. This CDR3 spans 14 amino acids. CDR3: CGCANARSYNEQFF. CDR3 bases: TGCGGCTGTGCTAATGCTAGGTCCTACAATGAGCAGTTCTTC.

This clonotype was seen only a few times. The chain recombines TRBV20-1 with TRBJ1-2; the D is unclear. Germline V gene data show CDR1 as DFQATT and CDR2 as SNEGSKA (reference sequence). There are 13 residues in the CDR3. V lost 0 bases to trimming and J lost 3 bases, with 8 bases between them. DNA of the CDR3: TGCAGTGCTAGAGATTTCCTTCACTATGGCTACACCTTC. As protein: CSARDFLHYGYTF.

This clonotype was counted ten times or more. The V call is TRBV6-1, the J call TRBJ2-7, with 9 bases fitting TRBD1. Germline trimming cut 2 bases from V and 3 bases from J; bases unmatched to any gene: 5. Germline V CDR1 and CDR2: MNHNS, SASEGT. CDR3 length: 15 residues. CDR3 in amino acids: CASSERLTGGYEQYF. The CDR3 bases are TGTGCCAGCAGTGAAAGGTTGACAGGGGGCTACGAGCAGTACTTC.

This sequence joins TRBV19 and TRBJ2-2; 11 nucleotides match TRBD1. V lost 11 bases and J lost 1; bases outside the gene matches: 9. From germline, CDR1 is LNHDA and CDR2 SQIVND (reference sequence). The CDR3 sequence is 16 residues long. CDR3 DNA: TGTGCCTCTAGGACAGGGGGCGCTAAGAACACCGGGGAGCTGTTTTTT. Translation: CASRTGGAKNTGELFF. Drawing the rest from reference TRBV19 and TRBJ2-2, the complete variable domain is DGGITQSPKYLFRKEGQNVTLSCEQNLNHDAMYWYRQDPGQGLRLIYYSQIVNDFQKGDIAEGYSVSREKKESFPLTVTSAQKNPTAFYLCASRTGGAKNTGELFFGEGSRLTVL.

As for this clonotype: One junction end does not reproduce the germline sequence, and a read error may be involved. In DNA, the CDR3 is TGTGCCAGCAGCTTAGTAGCCGCGAGCTCCTACAATGAGCAGTCCTTC. This codes for CASSLVAASSYNEQSF. The chain joins TRBV11-2 to TRBJ2-1, with D uncertain. CDR3 length: 16 amino acids. Germline V CDR1 and CDR2: SGHAT, FQNNGV.

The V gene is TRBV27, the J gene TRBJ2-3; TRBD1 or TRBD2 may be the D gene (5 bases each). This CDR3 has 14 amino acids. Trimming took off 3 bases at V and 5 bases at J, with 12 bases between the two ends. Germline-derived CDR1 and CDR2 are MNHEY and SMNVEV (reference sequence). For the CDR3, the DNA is TGTGCCAGCAGTTTGGTATGGGGGAGAGATACGCAGTATTTT. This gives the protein CASSLVWGRDTQYF.

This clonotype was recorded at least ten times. This CDR3 is CASRGLDYEQYF. The CDR3 DNA reads as TGTGCCAGCCGAGGACTAGACTACGAGCAGTACTTC. The V and J genes are TRBV6-2 or TRBV6-3 and TRBJ2-7, with 7 bases aligning to TRBD2. The CDR3 totals 12 residues. Germline trimming cut 8 bases from V and 3 bases from J; bases unmatched to any gene: 4. Germline V gene sequence: CDR1 MNHEY, CDR2 SVGEGT.

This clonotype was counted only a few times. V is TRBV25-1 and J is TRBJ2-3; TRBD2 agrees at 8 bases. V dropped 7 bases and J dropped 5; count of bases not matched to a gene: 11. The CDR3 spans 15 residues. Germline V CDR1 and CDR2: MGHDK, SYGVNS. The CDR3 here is CASNDGGGKEDTQYF. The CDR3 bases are TGTGCCAGCAACGACGGGGGGGGCAAAGAAGATACGCAGTATTTT.

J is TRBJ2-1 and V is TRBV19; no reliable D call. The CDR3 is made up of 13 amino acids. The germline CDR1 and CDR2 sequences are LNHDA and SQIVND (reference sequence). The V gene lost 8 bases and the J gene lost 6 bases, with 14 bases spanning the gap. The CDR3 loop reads CASRVRASNEQFF. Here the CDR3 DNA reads TGTGCCAGTCGGGTTAGGGCGAGCAATGAGCAGTTCTTC.

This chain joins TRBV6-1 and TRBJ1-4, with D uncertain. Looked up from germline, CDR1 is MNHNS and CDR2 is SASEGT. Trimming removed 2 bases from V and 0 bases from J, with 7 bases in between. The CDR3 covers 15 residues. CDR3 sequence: CASSEYKATNEKLFF. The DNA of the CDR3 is TGTGCCAGCAGTGAATATAAGGCAACTAATGAAAAACTGTTTTTT.

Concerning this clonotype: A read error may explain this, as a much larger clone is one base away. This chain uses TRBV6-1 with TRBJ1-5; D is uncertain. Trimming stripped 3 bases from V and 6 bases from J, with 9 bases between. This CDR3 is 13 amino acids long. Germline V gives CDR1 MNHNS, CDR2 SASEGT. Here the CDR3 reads CASSEVHGQPQHF. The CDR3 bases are TGTGCCAGCAGTGAGGTGCATGGTCAGCCCCAGCATTTT.